Below are 11 T cell receptor beta chains sequenced from a single sample in a study of T cells in Graves' hyperthyroidism and ophthalmopathy. From RNA transcripts, TCR beta CDR3 regions were amplified. First-round RT-PCR of the TCR CDR3 relied on the HTBI primer set. TCRdb ran MiXCR on the multiplex PCR reads and lists one entry per CDR3 protein. Of hundreds of thousands of distinct CDR3 sequences in the sample, just under 20% were seen once. The sample consisted of blood. The receptors were gathered from a man aged 40-50 years with Graves' ophthalmopathy.

This clonotype was seen a few times. This chain links TRBV27 with TRBJ2-1; possible D gene TRBD2, 5 bases. The germline gives CDR1 MNHEY, CDR2 SMNVEV (reference sequence). The CDR3 runs 15 residues. V lost 7 bases to trimming and J lost 2 bases, with 15 bases between them. The CDR3 region has the DNA TGTGCCAGCACCCCAATCGGAGGCCCCTACAATGAGCAGTTCTTC. As protein: CASTPIGGPYNEQFF.

This clonotype was picked up a small number of times. CDR3 in amino acids: CAWSGTSAYNEQFF. In DNA, the CDR3 is TGTGCCTGGAGTGGGACTAGCGCTTACAATGAGCAGTTCTTC. The gene calls are TRBV30 and TRBJ2-1, with 9 bases aligning to TRBD2. V gave up 1 base and J gave up 4 bases; unmatched junction bases: 2. Germline V gene lookup returns CDR1 GTSNPN and CDR2 SVGIG (reference sequence). The CDR3 runs 14 residues.

The chain has TRBV4-3 and TRBJ2-7; D is undetermined. The CDR3 runs to 14 residues. Trimming removed 4 bases from V and 0 bases from J, with 10 bases in between. Germline V gene lookup returns CDR1 LGHNA and CDR2 YSLEER. The CDR3 nucleotides are TGCGCCAGCAGCCCCGACCGCGCCTCCTACGAGCAGTACTTC. Translation gives CASSPDRASYEQYF.

This clonotype has just one count. V usage is TRBV7-3 and J usage is TRBJ1-6, with TRBD1 as a possible D gene (5 bases). Trimming removed 7 bases from V and 4 bases from J, with 23 bases in between. The CDR3 covers 18 residues. The germline gives CDR1 SGHTA, CDR2 FQGTGA. CDR3 region: CASKRARPGADYNSPLHF. CDR3 nucleotides: TGTGCCAGCAAGCGGGCACGGCCTGGGGCGGATTATAATTCACCCCTCCACTTT.

This clonotype was counted only a few times. J is TRBJ2-2 and V is TRBV28; D tentatively reads TRBD1 or TRBD2 (6 bases each). This CDR3 comprises 13 residues. CDR1 MDHEN and CDR2 SYDVKM come from the germline V gene. Trimming left V 5 bases short and J 5 bases short, with 9 bases between. CDR3 loop: CASSRGETGELFF. CDR3 bases: TGTGCCAGCAGTAGGGGGGAGACCGGGGAGCTGTTTTTT.

The rearrangement links TRBV5-5 to TRBJ2-5; D gene ambiguous. V dropped 1 base and J dropped 5 bases, with 6 bases sitting between them. Germline V gives CDR1 SGHKS, CDR2 YYEKEE (reference sequence). The CDR3 extends over 12 amino acids. Here the CDR3 DNA reads TGTGCCAGCAGCTTGAGCATCGAGACCCAGTACTTC. This translates into CASSLSIETQYF.

This clonotype was counted only a few times. The CDR3 nucleotides are TGCGCCAGCCAGAAGACAGGGGGTGCCAGCTCTGGGGCCAACGTCCTGACTTTC. This encodes CASQKTGGASSGANVLTF. The chain joins TRBV5-1 to TRBJ2-6, with TRBD1 matching over 9 bases. This CDR3 region has 18 residues. Germline lookup yields CDR1 SGHRS and CDR2 YFSETQ. Trimming took 7 bases from V and 0 from J; bases not matched to a gene: 11. Looking up the rest from reference TRBV5-1 and TRBJ2-6 gives the full variable domain: KAGVTQTPRYLIKTRGQQVTLSCSPISGHRSVSWYQQTPGQGLQFLFEYFSETQRNKGNFPGRFSGRQFSNSRSEMNVSTLELGDSALYLCASQKTGGASSGANVLTFGAGSRLTVL.

A few counts support this clonotype. The chain links TRBV30 to TRBJ1-2; D remains unclear. The V end was cut by 0 bases, the J end by 13 bases, with 18 bases between. The CDR3 loop spans 13 amino acids. Looked up from germline, CDR1 is GTSNPN and CDR2 is SVGIG (reference sequence). In DNA, the CDR3 is TGTGCCTGGAGTGTAGGGCTAGCGGGAATTTCCACCTTC. This encodes CAWSVGLAGISTF.

A few counts support this clonotype. The CDR3 DNA reads as TGTGCCAGCAGCACCCGGGCCGGGACGGAAGCTTTCTTT. It codes for CASSTRAGTEAFF. The chain links TRBV7-3 to TRBJ1-1, with a tentative D call TRBD1 (5 bases). V was clipped by 5 bases and J by 8 bases, with 15 bases between them. This CDR3 is built from 13 residues. CDR1 and CDR2 (germline): SGHTA, FQGTGA.

This sequence joins TRBV5-1 and TRBJ2-7, with D perhaps being TRBD1 or TRBD2 (5 bases each). The length of the CDR3 is 14 residues. The germline gives CDR1 SGHRS, CDR2 YFSETQ. V dropped 6 bases and J dropped 2 bases, with 15 bases sitting between them. The CDR3: CASTSGTETYEQYF. The DNA for the CDR3 is TGCGCCAGCACCTCTGGGACGGAGACCTACGAGCAGTACTTC.

At least ten counts were recorded for this clonotype. The genes are TRBV12-3 or TRBV12-4 and TRBJ2-7; D uncertain. The CDR3 consists of 14 residues. Trimming removed 3 bases from V and 6 bases from J, with 15 bases in between. CDR3: CASSFPAGSGEQYF. DNA of the CDR3: TGTGCCAGCAGTTTTCCGGCAGGTTCTGGCGAGCAGTACTTC.